These T cell receptor beta chains were read from a single sample in a study of blood T cell repertoires in COVID-19. Libraries were prepared by immunoSEQ multiplex PCR; TCRdb keeps only in-frame clonotypes and omits some of them. The sample lists about 190,000 clones; 84% were seen once. The sequenced material came from PBMCs or T cells enriched from blood (not recorded which). All receptors come from a woman between 25 and 40 years old who had been exposed to COVID-19. Both conserved end residues are part of each CDR3. The order of the fields is J gene, clone size, D gene, V gene, CDR3 DNA, CDR3 protein. D genes are given only for firm matches. The size of a clone is reported for some rows only, either as once, few or many, or as a class for expanded clones.

j_gene: TRBJ1-2; abundance: .; d_gene: .; v_gene: TRBV5-6; CDR3nt: TGTGCCAGCAGCTTTCTTCGGGGAGATGGCTACACCTTC; CDR3aa: CASSFLRGDGYTF
j_gene: TRBJ1-4; abundance: .; d_gene: TRBD1; v_gene: TRBV11-2; CDR3nt: TGTGCCAGCAGCGCAAGGGACAGGGGGGAAAAACTGTTTTTT; CDR3aa: CASSARDRGEKLFF
j_gene: TRBJ1-3; abundance: .; d_gene: .; v_gene: TRBV11-2; CDR3nt: TGTGCCAGCAGCACTATAGGAAACACCATATATTTT; CDR3aa: CASSTIGNTIYF
j_gene: TRBJ1-5; abundance: .; d_gene: .; v_gene: TRBV2; CDR3nt: TGTGCCAGCAGTGAAGCGGCATTTGTTAATCAGCCCCAGCATTTT; CDR3aa: CASSEAAFVNQPQHF
j_gene: TRBJ2-7; abundance: .; d_gene: .; v_gene: TRBV27; CDR3nt: TGTGCCAGCAGTTTCGGACAGAAATACGAGCAGTACTTC; CDR3aa: CASSFGQKYEQYF
j_gene: TRBJ1-4; abundance: .; d_gene: .; v_gene: TRBV4-3; CDR3nt: TGCGCCAGCAGCCAAGAGGGAGCGGGAGAGAAACTGTTTTTT; CDR3aa: CASSQEGAGEKLFF
j_gene: TRBJ1-4; abundance: .; d_gene: TRBD1; v_gene: TRBV18; CDR3nt: TGTGCCAGCTCACCTGGGACAGGGGGCGGTGAAAAACTGTTTTTT; CDR3aa: CASSPGTGGGEKLFF
j_gene: TRBJ2-7; abundance: few; d_gene: TRBD1; v_gene: TRBV6-1; CDR3nt: TGTGCCAGCAGTGAAGCCTTCAAAACAGGGGGCTACGAGCAGTACTTC; CDR3aa: CASSEAFKTGGYEQYF
j_gene: TRBJ1-6; abundance: .; d_gene: .; v_gene: TRBV5-1; CDR3nt: TGCGCCAGCAGCTTGGGATTGGGGCAGATGGGGAATTCACCCCTCCACTTT; CDR3aa: CASSLGLGQMGNSPLHF
j_gene: TRBJ1-6; abundance: .; d_gene: TRBD1; v_gene: TRBV28; CDR3nt: TGTGCCAGCACCACGCGGCAGGGGGCTAATTCACCCCTCCACTTT; CDR3aa: CASTTRQGANSPLHF
j_gene: TRBJ1-2; abundance: .; d_gene: .; v_gene: TRBV7-3; CDR3nt: TGTGCCAGCAGCTCGGACAGCCTTTATGGCTACACCTTC; CDR3aa: CASSSDSLYGYTF
j_gene: TRBJ1-1; abundance: .; d_gene: .; v_gene: TRBV3-1/TRBV3-2; CDR3nt: TGTGCCAGCAGCCAAGGACCGGGGGGTGGAATGAACACTGAAGCTTTCTTT; CDR3aa: CASSQGPGGGMNTEAFF
j_gene: TRBJ2-7; abundance: .; d_gene: .; v_gene: TRBV5-1; CDR3nt: TGCGCCAGCAGCTCACCTAGCTCCTACGAGCAGTACTTC; CDR3aa: CASSSPSSYEQYF
j_gene: TRBJ1-1; abundance: .; d_gene: .; v_gene: TRBV11-2; CDR3nt: TGTGCCAGCAGCTTGGGGGGAGATGAAGCTTTCTTT; CDR3aa: CASSLGGDEAFF
j_gene: TRBJ1-1; abundance: .; d_gene: .; v_gene: TRBV3-1/TRBV3-2; CDR3nt: TGTGCCAGCAGCCAAAAGGGCGGGGAGGCTTTCTTT; CDR3aa: CASSQKGGEAFF
j_gene: TRBJ1-1; abundance: .; d_gene: .; v_gene: TRBV19; CDR3nt: TGTGCCAGCAACTATGCCTCAGACACTGAAGCTTTCTTT; CDR3aa: CASNYASDTEAFF
j_gene: TRBJ2-1; abundance: .; d_gene: TRBD2; v_gene: TRBV19; CDR3nt: TGTGCCAGTAGTATAGCGGGGGGGCCCGGGAATGAGCAGTTCTTC; CDR3aa: CASSIAGGPGNEQFF
j_gene: TRBJ1-1; abundance: once; d_gene: .; v_gene: TRBV10-2; CDR3nt: TGCGCCAGCAGTGACATGAACACTGAAGCTTTCTTT; CDR3aa: CASSDMNTEAFF
j_gene: TRBJ2-7; abundance: .; d_gene: .; v_gene: TRBV7-8; CDR3nt: TGTGCCAGCAGGGAGGAGATCCTCGACGAGCAGTACTTC; CDR3aa: CASREEILDEQYF
j_gene: TRBJ1-1; abundance: .; d_gene: .; v_gene: TRBV18; CDR3nt: TGTGCCAGCTCAGGCAGGGATTACACTGAAGCTTTCTTT; CDR3aa: CASSGRDYTEAFF
j_gene: TRBJ1-1; abundance: .; d_gene: .; v_gene: TRBV12-3/TRBV12-4; CDR3nt: TGTGCCAGCAGCCAACAGGGGAACACTGAAGCTTTCTTT; CDR3aa: CASSQQGNTEAFF
j_gene: TRBJ1-4; abundance: .; d_gene: .; v_gene: TRBV28; CDR3nt: TGTGCCAGCATCGGGGGGATTGGGGAAAAACTGTTTTTT; CDR3aa: CASIGGIGEKLFF
j_gene: TRBJ1-1; abundance: .; d_gene: .; v_gene: TRBV28; CDR3nt: TGTGCCAGCGTCGTGGGGGGGCTGGACACTGAAGCTTTCTTT; CDR3aa: CASVVGGLDTEAFF
j_gene: TRBJ2-2; abundance: .; d_gene: .; v_gene: TRBV19; CDR3nt: TGTGCCAGCCTACTAGCCCTAAACACCGGGGAGCTGTTTTTT; CDR3aa: CASLLALNTGELFF
j_gene: TRBJ1-5; abundance: few; d_gene: TRBD1; v_gene: TRBV7-8; CDR3nt: TGTGCCAGCAGCTTAGCCGCAGGACAGGGCCGTCGCAATCAGCCCCAGCATTTT; CDR3aa: CASSLAAGQGRRNQPQHF
j_gene: TRBJ1-2; abundance: .; d_gene: TRBD1; v_gene: TRBV3-1/TRBV3-2; CDR3nt: TGTGCCAGCAGCCAATCCGGGACAGGGAAACTTCGGTATGGCTACACCTTC; CDR3aa: CASSQSGTGKLRYGYTF
j_gene: TRBJ2-3; abundance: .; d_gene: TRBD2; v_gene: TRBV7-9; CDR3nt: TGTGCCAGCATCGACCTAGCGGCTAGCACAGATACGCAGTATTTT; CDR3aa: CASIDLAASTDTQYF